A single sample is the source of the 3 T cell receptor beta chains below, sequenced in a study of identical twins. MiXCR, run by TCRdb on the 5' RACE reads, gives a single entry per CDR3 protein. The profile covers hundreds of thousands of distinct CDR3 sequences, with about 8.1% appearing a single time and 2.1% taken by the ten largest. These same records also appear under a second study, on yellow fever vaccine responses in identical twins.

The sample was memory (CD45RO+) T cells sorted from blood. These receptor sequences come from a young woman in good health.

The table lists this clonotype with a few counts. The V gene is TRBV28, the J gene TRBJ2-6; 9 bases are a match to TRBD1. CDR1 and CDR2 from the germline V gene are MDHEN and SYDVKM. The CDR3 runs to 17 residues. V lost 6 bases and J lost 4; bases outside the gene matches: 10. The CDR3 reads CASSPGTGITGANVLTF. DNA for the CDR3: TGTGCCAGCAGCCCTGGGACAGGGATCACCGGGGCCAACGTCCTGACTTTC.

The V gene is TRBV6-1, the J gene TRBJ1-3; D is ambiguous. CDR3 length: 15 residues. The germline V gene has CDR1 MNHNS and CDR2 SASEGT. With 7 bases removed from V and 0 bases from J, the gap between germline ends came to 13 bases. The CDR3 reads CASTKRRNSGNTIYF. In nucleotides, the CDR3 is TGTGCCAGCACCAAGCGCAGAAACTCTGGAAACACCATATATTTT.

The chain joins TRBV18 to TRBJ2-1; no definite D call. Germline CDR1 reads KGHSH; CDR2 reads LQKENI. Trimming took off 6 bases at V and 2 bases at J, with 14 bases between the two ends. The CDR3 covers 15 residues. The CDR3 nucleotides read TGTGCCAGCTCCCCGGTTATTCTCGCCTACAATGAGCAGTTCTTC. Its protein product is CASSPVILAYNEQFF.